One and the same sample provided the 30 T cell receptor beta chains below, sequenced in a study of blood T cell repertoires in COVID-19. Profiling relied on immunoSEQ multiplex PCR, and the TCRdb table lists in-frame clones only, not all of them. The sample shows over 200,000 clones, 87% of them seen only once. Sequencing was carried out using PBMCs or T cells enriched from blood (not recorded which). The receptors originated from a man under 40 who had recovered from COVID-19.

The chain recombines TRBV7-8 with TRBJ1-1; possible D gene TRBD1, 6 bases. Germline-derived CDR1 and CDR2 are SGHVS and FQNEAQ. V was trimmed by 5 bases and J by 2 bases, leaving 15 bases between them. This CDR3 has 15 amino acids. CDR3 protein: CASSRSTGRNTEAFF. Written as DNA, the CDR3 is TGTGCCAGCAGCCGATCGACAGGACGAAACACTGAAGCTTTCTTT.

The chain has TRBV6-5 and TRBJ1-3; 8 positions match TRBD1. Germline values: CDR1 MNHEY, CDR2 SVGAGI. Trimming removed 3 bases from V and 7 bases from J; junction bases left unmatched: 5. The CDR3 covers 14 residues. CDR3 in amino acids: CASSYGTGSNTIYF. As DNA, the CDR3 is TGTGCCAGCAGTTATGGGACAGGTAGCAACACCATATATTTT.

This clone was counted between two and nine times. The chain combines TRBV3-1 (or the pseudogene TRBV3-2) with TRBJ1-6; 9 bases line up with TRBD1. The germline V gene encodes CDR1 LGHDT and CDR2 YNNKEL (reference sequence). This CDR3 contains 14 residues. Losses at the gene ends were 7 bases for V and 7 bases for J; bases not matched to a gene: 5. The CDR3 DNA is TGTGCCAGCACCGGGACAGGGCAGAATTCACCCCTCCACTTT. This gives the protein CASTGTGQNSPLHF.

This chain uses TRBV10-3 with TRBJ2-5; TRBD2 agrees at 15 bases. Germline CDR1 is ENHRY and CDR2 is SYGVKD. The V and J ends lost 6 bases and 0 bases, in that order; junction bases with no gene match: 5. This CDR3 has 17 amino acids. The CDR3 DNA sequence: TGTGCCATCAGCGGACTAGCGGGAGGGAGCCACCAAGAGACCCAGTACTTC. Its translation: CAISGLAGGSHQETQYF.

The rearrangement links TRBV5-1 to TRBJ2-7; 12 bases map to TRBD2. The CDR3 contains 15 residues. With 4 bases clipped from V and 4 bases from J, the junction kept 6 bases outside the gene matches. Germline V gives CDR1 SGHRS, CDR2 YFSETQ. The CDR3 bases are TGCGCCAGCAGCCAAGGACTAGCGGGACTATACGAGCAGTACTTC. It encodes CASSQGLAGLYEQYF.

The chain joins TRBV28 to TRBJ2-3, with 13 bases lining up with TRBD2. J was trimmed by 3 bases and V by 6 bases; bases with no gene match: 9. Germline CDR1 and CDR2: MDHEN and SYDVKM. CDR3 length: 17 amino acids. The CDR3 is CASSRRTSGRATDTQYF. Here the CDR3 DNA reads TGTGCCAGCAGCCGAAGGACTAGCGGGAGAGCGACAGATACGCAGTATTTT.

The V call is TRBV12-3 or TRBV12-4, the J call TRBJ2-3, with D unclear. CDR3 length: 11 residues. Between the trimmed V and J ends, which lost 5 bases and 6 bases, there was a span of 6 bases. The CDR3 DNA sequence: TGTGCCAGCAGTCCCCTTGATACGCAGTATTTT. This codes for CASSPLDTQYF.

The rearrangement uses TRBV5-1 and TRBJ1-2; perhaps TRBD1 as D (5 bases). This CDR3 comprises 14 residues. Germline loops: CDR1 SGHRS, CDR2 YFSETQ. Trimming took off 4 bases at V and 10 bases at J, with 20 bases between the two ends. The CDR3 protein is CASSAAGKADVYTF. The CDR3 bases are TGCGCCAGCAGCGCGGCAGGGAAGGCAGATGTCTACACCTTC.

This sequence joins TRBV28 and TRBJ2-2; 15 bases are shared with TRBD2. V dropped 5 bases and J dropped 7; count of bases not matched to a gene: 11. The CDR3 extends over 18 amino acids. Germline CDR1 MDHEN, CDR2 SYDVKM. The CDR3 coding sequence is TGTGCCAGCAGTCCAGCTTTTGGACTAGCGGGAGGGTACGGGGAGCTGTTTTTT. Translating it yields CASSPAFGLAGGYGELFF.

The chain uses TRBV5-6 and TRBJ1-2, with no clear D. The V end was cut by 6 bases, the J end by 10 bases, with 19 bases between. The CDR3 contains 13 residues. Germline CDR1 reads SGHDT; CDR2 reads YYEEEE. Here the CDR3 DNA reads TGTGCCAGCACCCCTGGTACCCCGGTAACCTACACCTTC. It encodes CASTPGTPVTYTF.

V usage is TRBV18 and J usage is TRBJ2-2; weak D call: TRBD2 (6 bases). The CDR3 sequence is 16 residues long. Per the germline V gene, CDR1 is KGHSH and CDR2 is LQKENI. The V and J ends lost 5 bases and 2 bases respectively, with 15 bases between them. The CDR3, as DNA: TGTGCCAGCTCAGCGATCGGGACTCTTAACACCGGGGAGCTGTTTTTT. Protein sequence: CASSAIGTLNTGELFF. Together with reference TRBV18 and TRBJ2-2, the CDR3 gives the full variable domain: NAGVMQNPRHLVRRRGQEARLRCSPMKGHSHVYWYRQLPEEGLKFMVYLQKENIIDESGMPKERFSAEFPKEGPSILRIQQVVRGDSAAYFCASSAIGTLNTGELFFGEGSRLTVL.

V usage is TRBV11-3 and J usage is TRBJ1-1, with D perhaps TRBD1 (5 bases). V lost 5 bases and J lost 5, with 18 bases in between. The CDR3 consists of 15 residues. CDR1 and CDR2 from the germline V gene are SGHNT and YENEEA. This CDR3 reads CASSPGGGFKTEAFF. The CDR3 DNA is TGTGCCAGCAGCCCCGGGGGTGGGTTTAAGACTGAAGCTTTCTTT. Using reference TRBV11-3 and TRBJ1-1 for the parts outside the CDR3, the full variable domain is EAGVVQSPRYKIIEKKQPVAFWCNPISGHNTLYWYLQNLGQGPELLIRYENEEAVDDSQLPKDRFSAERLKGVDSTLKIQPAELGDSAVYLCASSPGGGFKTEAFFGQGTRLTVV.

The chain employs TRBV30 and TRBJ1-2; 7 nucleotides line up with TRBD1. Germline lookup yields CDR1 GTSNPN and CDR2 SVGIG (reference sequence). CDR3 length: 14 amino acids. After removal of 4 bases from V and 8 bases from J, the junction contained 13 bases not matched to a gene. CDR3 coding DNA: TGTGCCTGGATGCGACAGGGAGACAGTGGCGGCTACACCTTC. Translation: CAWMRQGDSGGYTF.

This clone was recorded once. The chain has TRBV12-5 and TRBJ2-2, with 11 bases identical to TRBD1. J gave up 4 bases and V 0 bases, and 7 bases lay outside the gene matches. From germline, CDR1 is LGHNT and CDR2 FRNRAP. The CDR3 runs to 18 residues. The chain's CDR3 is CASGLVQGTGGSTGELFF. The CDR3 nucleotides are TGTGCTAGTGGTTTGGTACAGGGGACAGGGGGGAGCACCGGGGAGCTGTTTTTT.

V and J are TRBV28 and TRBJ2-4; 15 nucleotides match TRBD2. Trimming removed 4 bases from V and 8 bases from J; junction bases left unmatched: 12. The germline V gene has CDR1 MDHEN and CDR2 SYDVKM. The CDR3 totals 18 residues. The CDR3 DNA follows: TGTGCCAGCAGTTCGTCCGGACTAGCGGGAGGGCCGATGTACATTCAGTACTTC. Its protein product is CASSSSGLAGGPMYIQYF.

The chain links TRBV11-1 to TRBJ2-1; 8 nucleotides agree with TRBD2. The CDR3 is made up of 15 amino acids. The V gene end was trimmed by 6 bases and the J gene end by 8 bases; junction bases not matched to a gene: 12. CDR1 is SGHAT and CDR2 is FQDESV in the germline V gene (reference sequence). CDR3 nucleotides: TGTGCCAGCAGTCGGGACGGGGGGGCCGGCGATGAGCAGTTCTTC. Its protein product is CASSRDGGAGDEQFF.

This CDR3 reads CASSGGHQGKAFF. CDR3 bases: TGCGCCAGCAGCGGGGGCCATCAAGGGAAAGCTTTCTTT. The rearrangement links TRBV5-1 to TRBJ1-1, with D possibly matching TRBD1 (6 bases). This CDR3 is 13 amino acids long. Trimming left V 4 bases short and J 9 bases short, with 16 bases between. In germline, CDR1 is SGHRS, CDR2 YFSETQ.

The rearrangement links TRBV12-3 or TRBV12-4 to TRBJ1-1; tentative D call: TRBD1 (5 bases). The germline V and J ends were trimmed by 3 bases and 5 bases, with 10 bases remaining between them. The CDR3 spans 13 residues. CDR3 coding DNA: TGTGCCAGCAGTTTTTCGGGGGTTACTGAAGCTTTCTTT. Translating gives CASSFSGVTEAFF.

The rearrangement joins TRBV29-1 to TRBJ2-7; the match to TRBD2 covers 7 bases. Germline lookup yields CDR1 SQVTM and CDR2 ANQGSEA. The CDR3 runs 14 residues. V dropped 4 bases and J dropped 0; count of bases not matched to a gene: 6. CDR3 in amino acids: CSVVGREHSYEQYF. The CDR3 bases are TGCAGCGTTGTTGGGCGGGAGCACTCCTACGAGCAGTACTTC.

The rearrangement uses TRBV7-3 and TRBJ2-1, with 9 bases aligning to TRBD2. The V and J ends lost 5 bases and 5 bases, in that order; junction bases with no gene match: 10. The germline CDR1 and CDR2 sequences are SGHTA and FQGTGA. The CDR3 is made up of 16 amino acids. The CDR3 DNA sequence: TGTGCCAGCAGCCGCGGGGCGGGGGGGCCGAACAATGAGCAGTTCTTC. It yields the protein CASSRGAGGPNNEQFF.

This clone was picked up a small number of times. Additional DNA sequences in this sample encode the identical CDR3. CDR3 in DNA: TGTGCCAGCAGTTTGGGGGGACAGGGGGATCAGCCCCAGCATTTT. Protein product: CASSLGGQGDQPQHF. The V call is TRBV28, the J call TRBJ1-5, with TRBD1 matching 11 bases. Germline CDR1 and CDR2: MDHEN and SYDVKM. Unmatched junction bases numbered 3, after V lost 3 bases and J lost 5 bases. The CDR3 extends over 15 amino acids.

The chain links TRBV28 to TRBJ2-1; D might be TRBD1 (6 bases). V was pared by 1 base and J by 5 bases, with 9 bases between. The CDR3 covers 14 residues. Germline V CDR1 and CDR2: MDHEN, SYDVKM. Written as DNA, the CDR3 is TGTGCCAGCAGTTTATTCCAGGGGAACAATGAGCAGTTCTTC. Translating gives CASSLFQGNNEQFF.

The gene calls are TRBV11-1 and TRBJ1-1, with D perhaps TRBD1 (5 bases). The germline CDR1 and CDR2 sequences are SGHAT and FQDESV (reference sequence). Trimming stripped 2 bases from V and 1 base from J, with 8 bases between. The CDR3 covers 14 residues. CDR3 sequence: CASSLITGNTEAFF. The CDR3 nucleotides read TGTGCCAGCAGCTTAATCACAGGGAACACTGAAGCTTTCTTT.

The V and J genes are TRBV2 and TRBJ1-5; perhaps TRBD1 as D (5 bases). The ends were cut back, 4 bases at V and 6 bases at J, with 10 bases in the middle. This CDR3 has 13 amino acids. Looked up from germline, CDR1 is SNHLY and CDR2 is FYNNEI. In DNA form, the CDR3 reads TGTGCCAGCAGTGTAGACAGTCCTCAGCCCCAGCATTTT. Protein: CASSVDSPQPQHF.

The chain joins TRBV2 to TRBJ1-6; D remains unclear. The CDR3 runs 14 residues. The V gene's germline CDR1 is SNHLY and CDR2 FYNNEI. Between the trimmed V and J ends, which lost 6 bases and 0 bases, there was a span of 6 bases. The CDR3 DNA sequence: TGTGCCAGCAGAAGAGACTCCTATAATTCACCCCTCCACTTT. This sequence encodes CASRRDSYNSPLHF. Full variable domain (remainder filled in from reference TRBV2 and TRBJ1-6): EPEVTQTPSHQVTQMGQEVILRCVPISNHLYFYWYRQILGQKVEFLVSFYNNEISEKSEIFDDQFSVERPDGSNFTLKIRSTKLEDSAMYFCASRRDSYNSPLHFGNGTRLTVT.

The V gene is TRBV7-9, the J gene TRBJ2-1, with 9 bases identical to TRBD2. CDR3 size: 15 residues. Germline trimming cut 8 bases from V and 5 bases from J; bases unmatched to any gene: 10. The germline V gene encodes CDR1 SEHNR and CDR2 FQNEAQ (reference sequence). CDR3 in amino acids: CASPSGGNLDNEQFF. CDR3 sequence (DNA): TGTGCCAGCCCGAGCGGGGGGAATTTAGACAATGAGCAGTTCTTC.

The rearrangement links TRBV12-3 or TRBV12-4 to TRBJ1-3; D is unclear. The CDR3 is 11 amino acids. Deletions cut 7 bases from V and 3 bases from J, with 4 bases between. CDR3 loop: CASNHGNTIYF. The CDR3 bases are TGTGCCAGCAATCATGGAAACACCATATATTTT.

The chain joins TRBV14 to TRBJ2-7; D is unresolved. The germline V gene encodes CDR1 SGHDN and CDR2 FVKESK. The V end was cut by 3 bases, the J end by 0 bases, with 9 bases between. CDR3 length equals 14 residues. The CDR3 sequence: CASSQQAISYEQYF. CDR3 coding DNA: TGTGCCAGCAGCCAGCAGGCAATCTCCTACGAGCAGTACTTC.

The J gene is TRBJ2-7, the V gene TRBV11-2; 8 bases agree with TRBD1. This CDR3 spans 14 amino acids. Germline CDR1 is SGHAT and CDR2 is FQNNGV. With 7 bases clipped from V and 3 bases from J, the junction kept 8 bases outside the gene matches. The CDR3 DNA is TGTGCCAGCACTCTTCAGGGGGCGATCTACGAGCAGTACTTC. This encodes CASTLQGAIYEQYF.

V and J are TRBV18 and TRBJ1-2; 7 bases are a match to TRBD1. Germline loops: CDR1 KGHSH, CDR2 LQKENI. V trimming: 2 bases; J trimming: 1 base; junction bases outside the gene matches: 4. CDR3 length: 15 amino acids. CDR3: CASSPGTAINYGYTF. Here the CDR3 DNA reads TGTGCCAGCTCACCAGGGACAGCTATTAACTATGGCTACACCTTC.